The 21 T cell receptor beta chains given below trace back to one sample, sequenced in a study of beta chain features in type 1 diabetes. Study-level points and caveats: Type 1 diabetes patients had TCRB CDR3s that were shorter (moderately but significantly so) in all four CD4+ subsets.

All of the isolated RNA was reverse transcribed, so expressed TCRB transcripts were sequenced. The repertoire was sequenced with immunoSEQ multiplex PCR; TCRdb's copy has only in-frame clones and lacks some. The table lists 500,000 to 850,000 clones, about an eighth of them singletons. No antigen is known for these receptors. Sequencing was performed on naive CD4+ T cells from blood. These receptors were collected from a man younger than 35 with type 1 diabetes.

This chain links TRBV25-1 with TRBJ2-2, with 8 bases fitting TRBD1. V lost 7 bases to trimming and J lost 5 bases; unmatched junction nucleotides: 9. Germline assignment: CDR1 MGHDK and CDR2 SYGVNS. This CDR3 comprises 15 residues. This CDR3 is CASTLTGAATGELFF. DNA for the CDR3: TGTGCCAGCACCCTGACAGGGGCGGCGACCGGGGAGCTGTTTTTT.

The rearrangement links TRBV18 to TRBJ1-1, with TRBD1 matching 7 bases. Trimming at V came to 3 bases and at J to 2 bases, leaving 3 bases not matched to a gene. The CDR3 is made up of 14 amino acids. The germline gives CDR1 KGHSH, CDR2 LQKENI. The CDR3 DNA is TGTGCCAGCTCACCGACAGGGACTAACACTGAAGCTTTCTTT. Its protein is CASSPTGTNTEAFF.

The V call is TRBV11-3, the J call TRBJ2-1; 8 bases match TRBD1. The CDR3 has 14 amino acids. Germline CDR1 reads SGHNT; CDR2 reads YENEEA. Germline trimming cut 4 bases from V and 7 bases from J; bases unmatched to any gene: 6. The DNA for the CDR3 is TGTGCCAGCAGCTCCCCAGGGGGCGGGAATGAGCAGTTCTTC. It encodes CASSSPGGGNEQFF.

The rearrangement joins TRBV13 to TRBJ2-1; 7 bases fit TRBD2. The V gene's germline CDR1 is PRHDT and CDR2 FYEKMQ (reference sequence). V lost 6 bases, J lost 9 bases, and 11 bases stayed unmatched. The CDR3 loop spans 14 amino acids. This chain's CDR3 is CASRRLGTGGEQFF. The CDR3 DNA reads TGTGCCAGCAGGCGGCTCGGTACGGGAGGTGAGCAGTTCTTC.

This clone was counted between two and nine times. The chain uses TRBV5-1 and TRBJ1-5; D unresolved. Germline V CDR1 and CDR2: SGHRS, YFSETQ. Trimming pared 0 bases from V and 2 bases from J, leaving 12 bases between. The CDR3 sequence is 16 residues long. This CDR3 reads CASSLEGTGGNQPQHF. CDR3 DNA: TGCGCCAGCAGCTTGGAGGGCACTGGAGGCAATCAGCCCCAGCATTTT.

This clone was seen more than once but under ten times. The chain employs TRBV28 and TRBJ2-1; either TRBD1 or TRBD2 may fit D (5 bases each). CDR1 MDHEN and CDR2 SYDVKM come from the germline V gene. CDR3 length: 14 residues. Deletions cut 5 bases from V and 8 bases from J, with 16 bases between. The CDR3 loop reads CASSLTGTTDEQFF. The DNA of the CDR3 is TGTGCCAGCAGTCTTACTGGGACGACGGATGAGCAGTTCTTC. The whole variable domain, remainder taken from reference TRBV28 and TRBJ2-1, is DVKVTQSSRYLVKRTGEKVFLECVQDMDHENMFWYRQDPGLGLRLIYFSYDVKMKEKGDIPEGYSVSREKKERFSLILESASTNQTSMYLCASSLTGTTDEQFFGPGTRLTVL.

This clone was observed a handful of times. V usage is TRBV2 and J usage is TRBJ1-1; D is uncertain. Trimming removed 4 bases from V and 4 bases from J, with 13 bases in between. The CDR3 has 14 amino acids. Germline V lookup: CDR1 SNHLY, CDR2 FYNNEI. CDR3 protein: CASSVEGIGTEAFF. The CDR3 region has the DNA TGTGCCAGCAGTGTAGAGGGAATCGGCACTGAAGCTTTCTTT.

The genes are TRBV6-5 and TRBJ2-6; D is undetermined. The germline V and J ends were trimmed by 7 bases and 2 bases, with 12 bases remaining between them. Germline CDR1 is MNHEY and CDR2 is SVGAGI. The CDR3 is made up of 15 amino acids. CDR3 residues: CASTAFAAGANVLTF. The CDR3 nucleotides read TGTGCCAGCACAGCATTCGCCGCTGGGGCCAACGTCCTGACTTTC.

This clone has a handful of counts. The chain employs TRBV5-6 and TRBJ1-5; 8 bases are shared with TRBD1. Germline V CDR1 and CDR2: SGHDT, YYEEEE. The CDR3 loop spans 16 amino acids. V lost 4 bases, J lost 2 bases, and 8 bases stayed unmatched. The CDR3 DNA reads TGTGCCAGCAGCCGGACAGGGCTCTCCCGCAATCAGCCCCAGCATTTT. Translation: CASSRTGLSRNQPQHF. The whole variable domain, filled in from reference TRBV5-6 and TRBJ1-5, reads DAGVTQSPTHLIKTRGQQVTLRCSPKSGHDTVSWYQQALGQGPQFIFQYYEEEERQRGNFPDRFSGHQFPNYSSELNVNALLLGDSALYLCASSRTGLSRNQPQHFGDGTRLSIL.

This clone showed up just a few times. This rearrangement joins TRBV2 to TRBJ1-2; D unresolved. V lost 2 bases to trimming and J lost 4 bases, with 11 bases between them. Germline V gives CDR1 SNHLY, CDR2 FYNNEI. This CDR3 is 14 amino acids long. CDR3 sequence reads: CASSESRVVYGYTF. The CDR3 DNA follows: TGTGCCAGCAGTGAATCTCGGGTAGTCTATGGCTACACCTTC.

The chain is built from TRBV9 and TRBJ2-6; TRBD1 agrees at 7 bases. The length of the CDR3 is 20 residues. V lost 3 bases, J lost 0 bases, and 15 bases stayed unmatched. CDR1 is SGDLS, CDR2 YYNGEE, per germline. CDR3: CASSDQLSTGISSGANVLTF. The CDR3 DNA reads TGTGCCAGCAGCGACCAGTTATCGACAGGGATTAGCTCTGGGGCCAACGTCCTGACTTTC.

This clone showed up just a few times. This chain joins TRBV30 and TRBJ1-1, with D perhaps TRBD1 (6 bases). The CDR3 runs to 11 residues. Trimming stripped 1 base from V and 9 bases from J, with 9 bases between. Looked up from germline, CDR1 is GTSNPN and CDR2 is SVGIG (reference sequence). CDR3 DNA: TGTGCCTGGAGTGCGGGGGGCCAAGCTTTCTTT. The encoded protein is CAWSAGGQAFF. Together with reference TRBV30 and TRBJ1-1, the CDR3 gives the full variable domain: SQTIHQWPATLVQPVGSPLSLECTVEGTSNPNLYWYRQAAGRGLQLLFYSVGIGQISSEVPQNLSASRPQDRQFILSSKKLLLSDSGFYLCAWSAGGQAFFGQGTRLTVV.

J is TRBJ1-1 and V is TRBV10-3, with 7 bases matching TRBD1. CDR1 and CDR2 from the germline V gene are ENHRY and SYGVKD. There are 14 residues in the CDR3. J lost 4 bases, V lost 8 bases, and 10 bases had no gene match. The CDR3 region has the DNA TGTGCCATCTCTAAGCAGGGGGAGAGCACTGAAGCTTTCTTT. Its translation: CAISKQGESTEAFF.

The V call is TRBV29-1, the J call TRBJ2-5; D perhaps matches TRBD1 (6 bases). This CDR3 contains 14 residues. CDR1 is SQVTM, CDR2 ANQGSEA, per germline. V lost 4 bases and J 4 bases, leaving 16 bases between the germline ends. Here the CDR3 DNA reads TGCAGCGTTGGTGCGGCACAGGGACGAGAGACCCAGTACTTC. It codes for CSVGAAQGRETQYF.

Written as DNA, the CDR3 is TGTGCCAGCAGTGTCAGGGCTTCTCACAATGAGCAGTTCTTC. Residues: CASSVRASHNEQFF. The chain has TRBV2 and TRBJ2-1; a weak D match, TRBD1 (5 bases). The V gene lost 4 bases and the J gene lost 5 bases, with 12 bases spanning the gap. The CDR3 covers 14 residues. Germline CDR1 and CDR2: SNHLY and FYNNEI.

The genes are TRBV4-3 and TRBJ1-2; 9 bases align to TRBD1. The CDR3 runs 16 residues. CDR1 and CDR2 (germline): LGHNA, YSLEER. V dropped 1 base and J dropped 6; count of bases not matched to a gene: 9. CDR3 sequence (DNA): TGCGCCAGCAGCCAAGGGGACAGGGCCTTGGATGATGGCTACACCTTC. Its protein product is CASSQGDRALDDGYTF.

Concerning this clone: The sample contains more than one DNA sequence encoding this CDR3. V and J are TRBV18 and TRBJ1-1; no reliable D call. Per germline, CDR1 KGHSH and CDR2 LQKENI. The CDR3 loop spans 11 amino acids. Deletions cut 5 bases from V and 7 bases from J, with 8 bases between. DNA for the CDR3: TGTGCCAGCTCAGAAGGGTTTGAAGCTTTCTTT. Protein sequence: CASSEGFEAFF.

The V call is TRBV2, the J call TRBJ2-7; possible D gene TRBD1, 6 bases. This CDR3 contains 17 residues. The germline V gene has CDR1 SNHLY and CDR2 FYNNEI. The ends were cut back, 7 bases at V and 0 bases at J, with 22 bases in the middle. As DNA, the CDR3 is TGTGCCAGCACCGAAATAAGGAGGACAGACCTCTCCTACGAGCAGTACTTC. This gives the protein CASTEIRRTDLSYEQYF.

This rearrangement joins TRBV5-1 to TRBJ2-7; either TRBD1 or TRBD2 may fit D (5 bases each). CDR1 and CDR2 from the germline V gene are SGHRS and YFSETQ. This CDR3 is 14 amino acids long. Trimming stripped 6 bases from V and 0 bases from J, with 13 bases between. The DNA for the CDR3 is TGCGCCAGCACCCTCGCAGGGAGCTCCTACGAGCAGTACTTC. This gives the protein CASTLAGSSYEQYF.

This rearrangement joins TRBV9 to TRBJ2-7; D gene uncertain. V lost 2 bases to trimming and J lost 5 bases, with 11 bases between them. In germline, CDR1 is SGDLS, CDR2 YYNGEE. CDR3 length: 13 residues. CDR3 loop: CASSVSWVDEQYF. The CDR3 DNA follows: TGTGCCAGCAGCGTTAGCTGGGTGGACGAGCAGTACTTC. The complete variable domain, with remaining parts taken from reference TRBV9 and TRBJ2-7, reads DSGVTQTPKHLITATGQRVTLRCSPRSGDLSVYWYQQSLDQGLQFLIQYYNGEERAKGNILERFSAQQFPDLHSELNLSSLELGDSALYFCASSVSWVDEQYFGPGTRLTVT.

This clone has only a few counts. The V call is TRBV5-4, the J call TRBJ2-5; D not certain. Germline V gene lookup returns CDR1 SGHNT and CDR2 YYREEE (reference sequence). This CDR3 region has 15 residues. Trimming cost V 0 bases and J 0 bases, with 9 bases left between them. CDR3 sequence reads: CASSLEFDNQETQYF. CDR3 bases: TGTGCCAGCAGCTTGGAGTTCGACAACCAAGAGACCCAGTACTTC.